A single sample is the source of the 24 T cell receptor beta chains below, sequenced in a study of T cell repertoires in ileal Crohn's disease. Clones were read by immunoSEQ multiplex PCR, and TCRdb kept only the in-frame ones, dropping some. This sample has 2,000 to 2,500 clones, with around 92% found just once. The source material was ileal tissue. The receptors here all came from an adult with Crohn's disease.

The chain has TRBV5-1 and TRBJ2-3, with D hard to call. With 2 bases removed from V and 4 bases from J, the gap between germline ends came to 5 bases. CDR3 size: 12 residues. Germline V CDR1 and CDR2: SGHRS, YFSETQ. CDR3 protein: CASSFPSDTQYF. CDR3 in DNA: TGCGCCAGCAGCTTCCCGTCAGATACGCAGTATTTT.

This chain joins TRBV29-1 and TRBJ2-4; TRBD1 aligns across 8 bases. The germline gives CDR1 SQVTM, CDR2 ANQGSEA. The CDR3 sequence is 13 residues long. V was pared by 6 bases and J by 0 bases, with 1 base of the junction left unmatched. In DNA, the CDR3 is TGCAGCGTCAGGGGGCTAGCCAAAAACATTCAGTACTTC. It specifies CSVRGLAKNIQYF.

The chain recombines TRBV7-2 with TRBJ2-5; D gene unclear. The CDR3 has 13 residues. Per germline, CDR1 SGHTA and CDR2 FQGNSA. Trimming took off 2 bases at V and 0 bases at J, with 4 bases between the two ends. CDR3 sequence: CASSLLYQETQYF. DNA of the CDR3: TGTGCCAGCAGCTTACTGTACCAAGAGACCCAGTACTTC.

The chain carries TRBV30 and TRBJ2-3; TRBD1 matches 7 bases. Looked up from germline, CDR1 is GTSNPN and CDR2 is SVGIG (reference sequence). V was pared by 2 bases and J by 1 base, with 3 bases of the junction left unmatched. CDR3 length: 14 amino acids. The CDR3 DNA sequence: TGTGCCTGGAGTCTGCAGGGGGGCACAGATACGCAGTATTTT. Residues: CAWSLQGGTDTQYF. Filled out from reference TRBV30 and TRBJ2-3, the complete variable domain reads SQTIHQWPATLVQPVGSPLSLECTVEGTSNPNLYWYRQAAGRGLQLLFYSVGIGQISSEVPQNLSASRPQDRQFILSSKKLLLSDSGFYLCAWSLQGGTDTQYFGPGTRLTVL.

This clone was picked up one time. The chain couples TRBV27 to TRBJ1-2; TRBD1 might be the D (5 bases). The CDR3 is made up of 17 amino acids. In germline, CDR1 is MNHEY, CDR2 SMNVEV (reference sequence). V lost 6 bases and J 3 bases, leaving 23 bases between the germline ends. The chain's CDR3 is CASRPRVVRAVDYGYTF. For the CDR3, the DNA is TGTGCCAGCAGACCCCGGGTGGTCAGGGCGGTCGACTATGGCTACACCTTC.

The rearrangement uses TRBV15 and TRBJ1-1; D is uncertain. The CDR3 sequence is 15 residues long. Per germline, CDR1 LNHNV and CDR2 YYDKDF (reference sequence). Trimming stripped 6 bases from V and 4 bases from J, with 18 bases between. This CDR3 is CATRRVGGTGTEAFF. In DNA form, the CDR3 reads TGTGCCACCAGGCGGGTTGGAGGAACGGGCACTGAAGCTTTCTTT.

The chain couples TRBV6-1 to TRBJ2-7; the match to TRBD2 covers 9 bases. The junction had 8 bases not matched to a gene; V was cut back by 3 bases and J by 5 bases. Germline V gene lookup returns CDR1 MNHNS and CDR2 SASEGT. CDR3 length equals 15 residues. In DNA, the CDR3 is TGTGCCAGCAGTGAGGGCGGCGGGGGGGCCCACGAGCAGTACTTC. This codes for CASSEGGGGAHEQYF.

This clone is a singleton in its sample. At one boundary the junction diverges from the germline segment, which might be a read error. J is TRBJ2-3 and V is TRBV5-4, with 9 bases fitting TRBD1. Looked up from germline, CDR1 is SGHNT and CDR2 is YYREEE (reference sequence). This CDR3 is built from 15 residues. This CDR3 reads CASSLGDRVTDTQYF. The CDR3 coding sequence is TGTGCCAGCAGTTTGGGGGACAGGGTAACAGATACGCAGTATTTT.

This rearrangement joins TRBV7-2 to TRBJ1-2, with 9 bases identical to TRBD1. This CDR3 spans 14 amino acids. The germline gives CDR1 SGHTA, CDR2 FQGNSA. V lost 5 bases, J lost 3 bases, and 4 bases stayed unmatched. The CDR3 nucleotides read TGTGCCAGCAGCGTACAGGGGGCAGACTATGGCTACACCTTC. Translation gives CASSVQGADYGYTF. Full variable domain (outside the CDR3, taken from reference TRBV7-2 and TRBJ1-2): GAGVSQSPSNKVTEKGKDVELRCDPISGHTALYWYRQSLGQGLEFLIYFQGNSAPDKSGLPSDRFSAERTGGSVSTLTIQRTQQEDSAVYLCASSVQGADYGYTFGSGTRLTVV.

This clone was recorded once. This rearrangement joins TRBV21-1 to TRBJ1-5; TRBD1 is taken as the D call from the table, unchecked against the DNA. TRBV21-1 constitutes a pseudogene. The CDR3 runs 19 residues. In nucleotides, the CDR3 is TGTGCCAGCAGTTTATCGAGGGGACAGGGGGCCTATAGCAATCAGCCCCAGCATTTT. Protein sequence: CASSLSRGQGAYSNQPQHF.

The CDR3 coding sequence is TGTGCCAGGGGTCTAAGCGGGGGGGACGCAGATACGCAGTATTTT. This codes for CARGLSGGDADTQYF. V is TRBV2 and J is TRBJ2-3; 10 positions agree with TRBD2. The trim removed 9 bases at V and 4 bases at J, leaving 10 bases unmatched. CDR1 SNHLY and CDR2 FYNNEI come from the germline V gene. The CDR3 extends over 15 amino acids.

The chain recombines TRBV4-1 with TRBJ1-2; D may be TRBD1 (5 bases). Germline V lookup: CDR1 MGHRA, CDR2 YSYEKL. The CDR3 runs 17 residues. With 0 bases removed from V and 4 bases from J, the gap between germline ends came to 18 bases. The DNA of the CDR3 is TGCGCCAGCAGCCAAGATCTAGGACGGGGGAGAGGCTATGGCTACACCTTC. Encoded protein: CASSQDLGRGRGYGYTF.

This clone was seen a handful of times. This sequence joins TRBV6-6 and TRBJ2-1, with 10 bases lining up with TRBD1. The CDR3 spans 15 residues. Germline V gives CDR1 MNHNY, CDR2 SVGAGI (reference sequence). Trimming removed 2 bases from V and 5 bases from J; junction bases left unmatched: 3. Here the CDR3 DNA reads TGTGCCAGCAGTTACGGGACAGGGGTCAACAATGAGCAGTTCTTC. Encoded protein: CASSYGTGVNNEQFF.

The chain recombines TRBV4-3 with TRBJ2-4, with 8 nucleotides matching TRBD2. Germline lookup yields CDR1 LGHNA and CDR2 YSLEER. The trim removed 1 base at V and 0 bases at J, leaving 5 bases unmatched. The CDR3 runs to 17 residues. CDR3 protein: CASSQAISGGAKNIQYF. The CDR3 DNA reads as TGCGCCAGCAGCCAAGCTATAAGCGGGGGAGCCAAAAACATTCAGTACTTC.

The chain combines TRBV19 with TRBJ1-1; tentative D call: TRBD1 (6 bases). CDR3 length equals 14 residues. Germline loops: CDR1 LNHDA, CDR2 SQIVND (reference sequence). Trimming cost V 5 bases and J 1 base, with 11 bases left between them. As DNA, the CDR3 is TGTGCCAGTAGTGCCACAGGGAAGAACACTGAAGCTTTCTTT. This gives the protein CASSATGKNTEAFF.

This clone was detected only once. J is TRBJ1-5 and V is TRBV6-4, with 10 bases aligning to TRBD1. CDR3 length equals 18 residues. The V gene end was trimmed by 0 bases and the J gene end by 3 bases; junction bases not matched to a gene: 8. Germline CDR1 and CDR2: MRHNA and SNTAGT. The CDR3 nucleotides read TGTGCCAGCAGTGACTCGTGGACAGGGACAGGGGACAATCAGCCCCAGCATTTT. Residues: CASSDSWTGTGDNQPQHF.

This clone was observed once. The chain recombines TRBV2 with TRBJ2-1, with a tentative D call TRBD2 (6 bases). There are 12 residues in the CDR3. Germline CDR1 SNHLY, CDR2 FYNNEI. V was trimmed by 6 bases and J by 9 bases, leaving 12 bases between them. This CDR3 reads CASSETRVEQFF. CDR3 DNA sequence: TGTGCCAGCAGCGAGACTAGGGTTGAGCAGTTCTTC. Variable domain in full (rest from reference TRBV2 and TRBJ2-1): EPEVTQTPSHQVTQMGQEVILRCVPISNHLYFYWYRQILGQKVEFLVSFYNNEISEKSEIFDDQFSVERPDGSNFTLKIRSTKLEDSAMYFCASSETRVEQFFGPGTRLTVL.

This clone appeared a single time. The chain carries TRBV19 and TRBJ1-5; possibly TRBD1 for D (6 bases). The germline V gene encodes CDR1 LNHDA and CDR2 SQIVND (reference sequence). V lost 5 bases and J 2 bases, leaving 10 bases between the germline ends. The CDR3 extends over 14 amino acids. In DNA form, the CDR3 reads TGTGCCAGTAGTGTATCAGGGGGCAATCAGCCCCAGCATTTT. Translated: CASSVSGGNQPQHF.

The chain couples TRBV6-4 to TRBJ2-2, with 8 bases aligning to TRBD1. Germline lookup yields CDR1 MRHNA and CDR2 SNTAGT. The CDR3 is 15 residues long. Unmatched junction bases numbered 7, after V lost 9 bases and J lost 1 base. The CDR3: CASALGQGNTGELFF. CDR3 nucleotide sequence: TGTGCCAGTGCCCTCGGACAGGGGAACACCGGGGAGCTGTTTTTT.

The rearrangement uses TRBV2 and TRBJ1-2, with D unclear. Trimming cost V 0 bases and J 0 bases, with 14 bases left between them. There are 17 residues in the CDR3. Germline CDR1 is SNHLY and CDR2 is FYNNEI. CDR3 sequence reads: CASSEARASGANYGYTF. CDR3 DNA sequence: TGTGCCAGCAGTGAAGCCCGCGCGTCGGGAGCTAACTATGGCTACACCTTC.

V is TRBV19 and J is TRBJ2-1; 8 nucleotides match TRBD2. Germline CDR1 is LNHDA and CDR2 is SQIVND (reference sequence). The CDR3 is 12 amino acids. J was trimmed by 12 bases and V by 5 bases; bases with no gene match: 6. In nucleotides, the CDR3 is TGTGCCAGTAGTCCGGGGACTAGTGTGCAGTTCTTC. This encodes CASSPGTSVQFF.

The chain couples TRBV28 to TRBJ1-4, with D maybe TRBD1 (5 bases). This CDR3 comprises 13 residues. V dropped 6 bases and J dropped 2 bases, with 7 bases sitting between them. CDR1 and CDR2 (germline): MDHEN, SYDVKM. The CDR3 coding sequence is TGTGCCAGCAGCGCAGGGACTAATGAAAAACTGTTTTTT. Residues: CASSAGTNEKLFF.

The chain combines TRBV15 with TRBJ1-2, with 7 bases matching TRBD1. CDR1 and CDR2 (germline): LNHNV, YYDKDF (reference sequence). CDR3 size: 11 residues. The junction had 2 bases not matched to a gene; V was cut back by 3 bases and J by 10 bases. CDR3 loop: CATSRDRSYTF. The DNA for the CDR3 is TGTGCCACCAGCAGGGACAGGTCCTACACCTTC.

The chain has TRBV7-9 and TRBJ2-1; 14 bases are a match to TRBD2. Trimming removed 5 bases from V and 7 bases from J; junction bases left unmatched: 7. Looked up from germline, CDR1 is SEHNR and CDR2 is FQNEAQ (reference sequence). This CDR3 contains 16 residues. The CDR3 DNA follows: TGTGCCAGCAGCGTAGGACTAGCGGGGGGAGGGAATGAGCAGTTCTTC. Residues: CASSVGLAGGGNEQFF.